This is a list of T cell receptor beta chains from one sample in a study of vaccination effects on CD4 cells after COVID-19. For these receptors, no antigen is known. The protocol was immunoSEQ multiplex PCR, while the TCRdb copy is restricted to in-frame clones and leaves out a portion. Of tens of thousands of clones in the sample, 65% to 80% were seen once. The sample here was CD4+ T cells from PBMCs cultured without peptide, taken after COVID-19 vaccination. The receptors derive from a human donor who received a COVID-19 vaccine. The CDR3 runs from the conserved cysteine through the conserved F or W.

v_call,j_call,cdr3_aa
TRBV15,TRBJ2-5,CATSASSWDQETQYF
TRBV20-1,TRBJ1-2,CSAGYGYTF
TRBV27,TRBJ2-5,CASSTYTGFAGDGTQYF
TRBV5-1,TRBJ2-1,CASSFEAGGRNEQFF
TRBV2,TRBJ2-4,CASSENWLAKNIQYF
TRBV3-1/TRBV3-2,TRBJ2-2,CASSQKGGRANTGELFF
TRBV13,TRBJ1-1,CASAYGRWKTEAFF
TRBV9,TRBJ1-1,CASSARPSGGTEAFF
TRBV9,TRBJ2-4,CASSVAASGGLGAKNIQYF
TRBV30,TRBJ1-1,CASLRQGMNTEAFF
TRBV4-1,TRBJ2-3,CASSRTSGGAGITDTQYF
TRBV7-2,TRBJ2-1,CASSPSMRGEQFF
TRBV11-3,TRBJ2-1,CASSLDRLEAGANEQFF
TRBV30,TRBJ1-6,CAWSGGIGTVNSPLHF
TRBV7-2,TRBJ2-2,CASRAGQNTGELFF
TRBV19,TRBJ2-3,CASGTSGGPTDTQYF